This record looks at one T cell receptor beta chain sequence and its context. The method was immunoSEQ multiplex PCR; TCRdb's version includes in-frame clones alone and lacks a portion of them. The sample contains some 180,000 clones, approximately 86% of which appear only once. V lost 0 bases, J lost 3 bases, and 9 bases lay in between. CDR1 is LGHNA, CDR2 YSLEER, per germline. The CDR3 is 14 residues long. The data were obtained in a study of blood T cell repertoires in COVID-19. Sequencing used PBMCs or T cells enriched from blood (not recorded which). This sequence originates from a woman aged 55-75 years with acute COVID-19. The chain uses TRBV4-3 and TRBJ2-7; no firm D call. This CDR3 is CASSQDLGSYEQYF. CDR3 bases: TGCGCCAGCAGCCAAGACCTAGGCAGCTACGAGCAGTACTTC.